These 13 T cell receptor beta chains were all obtained from the same sample, sequenced in a study of T cell responses to AZD1222 COVID-19 vaccine. Measured with immunoSEQ multiplex PCR; TCRdb has only the in-frame clones, and not every one. The table includes under 150,000 clones, 75% to 95% detected once. Sequences were derived from peripheral blood, sampled on day 0 of MenACWY control vaccination. Receptors were obtained from an adult in good health.

This rearrangement joins TRBV3-1 (or the pseudogene TRBV3-2) to TRBJ1-2, with D unclear. The CDR3 consists of 12 residues. V shed 4 bases and J shed 3 bases, with 6 bases lying between them. The germline V gene encodes CDR1 LGHDT and CDR2 YNNKEL (reference sequence). The CDR3 protein is CASSREYYGYTF. DNA of the CDR3: TGTGCCAGCAGCCGAGAGTACTATGGCTACACCTTC.

The V and J genes are TRBV25-1 and TRBJ2-1, with D perhaps TRBD1 or TRBD2 (5 bases each). The CDR3 is 15 residues long. Germline V gene sequence: CDR1 MGHDK, CDR2 SYGVNS. The V gene lost 6 bases and the J gene lost 2 bases, with 14 bases spanning the gap. CDR3 residues: CASSGTQLPYNEQFF. CDR3 DNA: TGTGCCAGCAGCGGGACCCAGTTGCCCTACAATGAGCAGTTCTTC. Complete variable domain (other parts from reference TRBV25-1 and TRBJ2-1): EADIYQTPRYLVIGTGKKITLECSQTMGHDKMYWYQQDPGMELHLIHYSYGVNSTEKGDLSSESTVSRIRTEHFPLTLESARPSHTSQYLCASSGTQLPYNEQFFGPGTRLTVL.

The CDR3 DNA reads as TGTGCCTCCGCACTGGGTTTCTCTGGAAACACCATATATTTT. Translation gives CASALGFSGNTIYF. J is TRBJ1-3 and V is TRBV30; D not resolved. The CDR3 is 14 residues long. V lost 7 bases to trimming and J lost 0 bases, with 13 bases between them. In germline, CDR1 is GTSNPN, CDR2 SVGIG (reference sequence).

This chain uses TRBV11-2 with TRBJ2-7, with TRBD2 matching over 8 bases. V gave up 5 bases and J gave up 2 bases; unmatched junction bases: 11. This CDR3 has 16 residues. Germline CDR1 is SGHAT and CDR2 is FQNNGV. CDR3 protein: CASSKLAAGLTYEQYF. The DNA of the CDR3 is TGTGCCAGCAGCAAACTAGCGGCAGGACTTACCTACGAGCAGTACTTC.

The V call is TRBV2, the J call TRBJ1-5; a weak D match, TRBD1 (5 bases). Germline lookup yields CDR1 SNHLY and CDR2 FYNNEI. The CDR3 contains 15 residues. V lost 2 bases and J 4 bases, leaving 12 bases between the germline ends. The CDR3 nucleotides are TGTGCCAGCAGTGAACTGGACACAGCAAATCAGCCCCAGCATTTT. Translation: CASSELDTANQPQHF.

This clone has only one observation. The V and J genes are TRBV19 and TRBJ1-5, with D possibly matching TRBD1 (5 bases). The CDR3 spans 14 residues. The V gene lost 6 bases and the J gene lost 6 bases, with 15 bases spanning the gap. Germline CDR1 LNHDA, CDR2 SQIVND (reference sequence). Here the CDR3 reads CASSLVGGIQPQHF. The CDR3 nucleotides read TGTGCCAGTAGCCTAGTGGGGGGAATTCAGCCCCAGCATTTT. Drawing the rest from reference TRBV19 and TRBJ1-5, the complete variable domain is DGGITQSPKYLFRKEGQNVTLSCEQNLNHDAMYWYRQDPGQGLRLIYYSQIVNDFQKGDIAEGYSVSREKKESFPLTVTSAQKNPTAFYLCASSLVGGIQPQHFGDGTRLSIL.

The rearrangement uses TRBV2 and TRBJ1-2, with TRBD1 as a possible D gene (5 bases). The germline gives CDR1 SNHLY, CDR2 FYNNEI. The V end lost 8 bases, the J end lost 2 bases, and 12 bases lay between the germline ends. The CDR3 is made up of 13 amino acids. In nucleotides, the CDR3 is TGTGCCAGCCTTTCCGGGGCGAACTATGGCTACACCTTC. As protein: CASLSGANYGYTF.

This clone was observed at least ten times. This sequence joins TRBV6-5 and TRBJ1-5; tentatively, D is TRBD1 (6 bases). The CDR3 length is 15 residues. In germline, CDR1 is MNHEY, CDR2 SVGAGI. The V and J ends lost 6 bases and 0 bases respectively, with 12 bases between them. The CDR3 nucleotides read TGTGCCAGCAGACCCTACAGGGCTAGCAATCAGCCCCAGCATTTT. It yields the protein CASRPYRASNQPQHF.

V usage is TRBV3-1 (or the pseudogene TRBV3-2) and J usage is TRBJ1-2; unclear D gene. The CDR3 is 14 amino acids. V was shortened by 0 bases and J by 4 bases, with 9 bases between the two germline ends. From germline, CDR1 is LGHDT and CDR2 YNNKEL (reference sequence). The CDR3, as DNA: TGTGCCAGCAGCCAAGAAGTCAGTTCCTATGGCTACACCTTC. It yields the protein CASSQEVSSYGYTF.

J is TRBJ1-4 and V is TRBV5-1, with 7 bases matching TRBD1. Germline assignment: CDR1 SGHRS and CDR2 YFSETQ. The CDR3 is made up of 15 amino acids. J lost 10 bases, V lost 4 bases, and 13 bases had no gene match. The CDR3 region is CASSRDRAGGGKLFF. As DNA, the CDR3 is TGCGCCAGCAGCAGAGACAGGGCCGGGGGTGGAAAACTGTTTTTT.

This clone has just a few counts. The chain combines TRBV6-5 with TRBJ2-3; 7 positions match TRBD2. Germline assignment: CDR1 MNHEY and CDR2 SVGAGI. This CDR3 comprises 11 residues. V was pared by 8 bases and J by 4 bases, with 0 bases of the junction left unmatched. The CDR3 sequence is CASGRADTQYF. Written as DNA, the CDR3 is TGTGCCAGCGGGAGGGCAGATACGCAGTATTTT.

The rearrangement joins TRBV9 to TRBJ1-2, with D tentatively TRBD1 (6 bases). Germline CDR1 reads SGDLS; CDR2 reads YYNGEE. With 0 bases removed from V and 0 bases from J, the gap between germline ends came to 9 bases. CDR3 length equals 15 residues. CDR3 DNA sequence: TGTGCCAGCAGCGTAGGGCAGGGGACTAACTATGGCTACACCTTC. This sequence encodes CASSVGQGTNYGYTF.

This clone has only one observation. The gene calls are TRBV7-2 and TRBJ1-5; D gene uncertain. This CDR3 has 13 residues. Germline CDR1 and CDR2: SGHTA and FQGNSA. V lost 5 bases, J lost 4 bases, and 9 bases lay in between. CDR3 bases: TGTGCCAGCAGCGTCCGGGCGAATCAGCCCCAGCATTTT. This codes for CASSVRANQPQHF.